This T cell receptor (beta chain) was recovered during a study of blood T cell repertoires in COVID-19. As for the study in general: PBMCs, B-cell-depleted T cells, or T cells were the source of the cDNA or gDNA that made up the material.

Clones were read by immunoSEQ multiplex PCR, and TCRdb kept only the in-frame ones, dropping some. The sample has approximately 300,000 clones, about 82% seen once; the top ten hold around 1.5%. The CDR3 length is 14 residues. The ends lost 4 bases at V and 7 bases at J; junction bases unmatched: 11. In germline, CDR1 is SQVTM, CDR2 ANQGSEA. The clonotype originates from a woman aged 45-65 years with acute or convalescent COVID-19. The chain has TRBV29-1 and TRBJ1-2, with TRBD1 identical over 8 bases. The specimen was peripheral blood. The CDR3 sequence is CSVAILSTGAGYTF. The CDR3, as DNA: TGCAGCGTTGCCATACTATCGACAGGGGCTGGCTACACCTTC.